This passage covers 32 T cell receptor beta chains from one sample sequenced in a study of T-cell memory formation after mild COVID-19. Each CDR3 protein is one row after TCRdb ran MiXCR on the 5' RACE reads. The sample has approximately 350,000 distinct CDR3 sequences; roughly 13% are singletons. Source material: PBMCs or a T cell subset sorted from them (not recorded which). Receptors originate from a man in his late teens or twenties who had mild COVID-19 (a few samples of this study predate the infection). Cell type and time point are not known.

The chain recombines TRBV9 with TRBJ1-2; possible D gene TRBD1, 5 bases. The CDR3 has 15 amino acids. V was shortened by 4 bases and J by 3 bases, with 16 bases between the two germline ends. Germline V gene sequence: CDR1 SGDLS, CDR2 YYNGEE. CDR3 loop: CASSPAWGGDYGYTF. The CDR3 DNA is TGTGCCAGCAGCCCCGCGTGGGGGGGTGACTATGGCTACACCTTC.

This clonotype was seen at least ten times. The rearrangement joins TRBV7-9 to TRBJ2-5, with D possibly TRBD1 on 6 matching bases. Trimming took off 2 bases at V and 4 bases at J, with 11 bases between the two ends. Per germline, CDR1 SEHNR and CDR2 FQNEAQ (reference sequence). The CDR3 is 14 amino acids. As DNA, the CDR3 is TGTGCCAGCAGCTTACTTGGCAGGGGAGAGACCCAGTACTTC. Protein sequence: CASSLLGRGETQYF.

This clonotype has just a few counts. This chain connects TRBV2 to TRBJ2-1; the D gene is possibly TRBD1 (5 bases). With 6 bases removed from V and 9 bases from J, the gap between germline ends came to 15 bases. The CDR3 extends over 13 amino acids. Germline CDR1 is SNHLY and CDR2 is FYNNEI. The CDR3 DNA reads as TGTGCCAGCAGGGGGCCTAGTATTGGTGAGCAGTTCTTC. Its translation is CASRGPSIGEQFF.

The chain links TRBV2 to TRBJ2-2; 9 bases align to TRBD1. The CDR3 covers 14 residues. The germline gives CDR1 SNHLY, CDR2 FYNNEI. Here the CDR3 reads CATGTGFYTGELFF. The CDR3 coding sequence is TGTGCGACTGGGACAGGGTTTTACACCGGGGAGCTGTTTTTT.

The gene calls are TRBV4-3 and TRBJ2-5; TRBD1 matches at 7 bases. Looked up from germline, CDR1 is LGHNA and CDR2 is YSLEER. V shed 2 bases and J 1 base; nucleotides not matched to a gene: 10. The CDR3 length is 17 residues. The CDR3 reads CASSQPAEQGFQETQYF. CDR3 nucleotide sequence: TGCGCCAGCAGCCAACCGGCAGAACAGGGGTTCCAAGAGACCCAGTACTTC.

There are many counts of this clonotype. Relative to the germline gene, one junction end is altered; a read error may explain this. The gene calls are TRBV7-7 and TRBJ2-1; no clear D. CDR3 size: 10 residues. The germline gives CDR1 SSHAT, CDR2 FNYEAQ (reference sequence). For the CDR3, the DNA is TGTGCTAGCAGCTTCTCGTTCCTCGACTTC. Amino acid sequence: CASSFSFLDF.

V gene TRBV6-5 combines with J gene TRBJ1-1; the D is unclear. Germline V gives CDR1 MNHEY, CDR2 SVGAGI. Trimming cost V 8 bases and J 4 bases, with 14 bases left between them. The CDR3 runs to 13 residues. In nucleotides, the CDR3 is TGTGCCAGCTTCGTCTTGGGGAGCACTGAAGCTTTCTTT. Protein: CASFVLGSTEAFF.

This chain uses TRBV5-5 with TRBJ1-2; D call uncertain. Germline V gene data show CDR1 as SGHKS and CDR2 as YYEKEE (reference sequence). V lost 1 base and J 3 bases, leaving 13 bases between the germline ends. The CDR3 extends over 15 amino acids. Here the CDR3 reads CASSLTTVLDYGYTF. CDR3 sequence (DNA): TGTGCCAGCAGCTTGACCACAGTCCTAGACTATGGCTACACCTTC.

This clonotype was recorded a few times. This chain uses TRBV6-5 with TRBJ1-1, with 7 bases aligning to TRBD1. The CDR3 consists of 14 residues. The trim removed 2 bases at V and 4 bases at J, leaving 4 bases unmatched. In germline, CDR1 is MNHEY, CDR2 SVGAGI. CDR3 nucleotides: TGTGCCAGCAGTTACACAGGGGAAGTCACTGAAGCTTTCTTT. Encoded protein: CASSYTGEVTEAFF.

This clonotype showed up many times. The V gene is TRBV7-9, the J gene TRBJ2-5, with D unclear. The CDR3 consists of 12 residues. Trimming stripped 0 bases from V and 4 bases from J, with 3 bases between. The germline gives CDR1 SEHNR, CDR2 FQNEAQ (reference sequence). CDR3 nucleotide sequence: TGTGCCAGCAGCTTAGCGGTAGAGACCCAGTACTTC. Translation: CASSLAVETQYF.

This clonotype has more than one count but fewer than ten. The chain combines TRBV4-2 with TRBJ2-3; D gene unclear. Trimming took off 0 bases at V and 2 bases at J, with 9 bases between the two ends. The germline CDR1 and CDR2 sequences are LGHNA and YNFKEQ. CDR3 length: 15 amino acids. CDR3 nucleotide sequence: TGTGCCAGCAGCCAAGAGAACAGACTCACAGATACGCAGTATTTT. It is translated as CASSQENRLTDTQYF.

The chain employs TRBV7-9 and TRBJ2-7; tentatively, D is TRBD1 or TRBD2 (5 bases each). The V gene lost 2 bases and the J gene lost 0 bases, with 14 bases spanning the gap. CDR3 length: 16 residues. CDR1 and CDR2 from the germline V gene are SEHNR and FQNEAQ (reference sequence). The CDR3 loop is CASSLFGALTSYEQYF. CDR3 nucleotides: TGTGCCAGCAGCTTATTCGGGGCTTTGACCTCCTACGAGCAGTACTTC.

In its sample, this clonotype was seen a few times. The chain has TRBV28 and TRBJ2-5; 7 nucleotides match TRBD1. The trim removed 1 base at V and 2 bases at J, leaving 7 bases unmatched. Germline V gene lookup returns CDR1 MDHEN and CDR2 SYDVKM. The length of the CDR3 is 16 residues. CDR3 nucleotides: TGTGCCAGCAGTTTATTTGCCTCGGGACAGCAAGAGACCCAGTACTTC. Translation gives CASSLFASGQQETQYF.

This clonotype was recorded a few times. The gene calls are TRBV7-2 and TRBJ2-5; D remains ambiguous. The V end was cut by 5 bases, the J end by 0 bases, with 10 bases between. CDR1 SGHTA and CDR2 FQGNSA come from the germline V gene. The CDR3 spans 14 residues. This CDR3 reads CASSPTSYQETQYF. CDR3 in DNA: TGTGCCAGCAGCCCGACCTCGTACCAAGAGACCCAGTACTTC.

The chain carries TRBV14 and TRBJ2-4; D unclear. The germline gives CDR1 SGHDN, CDR2 FVKESK. The V gene lost 1 base and the J gene lost 10 bases, with 8 bases spanning the gap. CDR3 length: 12 residues. The CDR3 DNA sequence: TGTGCCAGCAGCCAAGGAAGGGTGATTCAGTACTTC. Translating gives CASSQGRVIQYF.

The rearrangement uses TRBV3-1 and TRBJ2-7; TRBD2 matches 9 bases. V trimming: 3 bases; J trimming: 6 bases; junction bases outside the gene matches: 15. Per germline, CDR1 LGHDT and CDR2 YNNKEL (reference sequence). The CDR3 spans 17 residues. CDR3 in DNA: TGTGCCAGCAGCCACCAAGGGGTAGCGGGGGCCCTTGGCGAGCAGTACTTC. Protein: CASSHQGVAGALGEQYF.

V usage is TRBV5-1 and J usage is TRBJ1-2, with D tentatively TRBD1 (6 bases). Germline V CDR1 and CDR2: SGHRS, YFSETQ. The CDR3 runs 16 residues. Trimming removed 4 bases at V and 4 bases at J, with 20 bases between. The DNA for the CDR3 is TGCGCCAGCAGCACCGGCCTTTCAGGGGCCGGCTATGGCTACACCTTC. Its protein product is CASSTGLSGAGYGYTF.

This clonotype was seen more than once but under ten times. The V call is TRBV24-1, the J call TRBJ2-2, with D possibly matching TRBD1 (5 bases). Germline loops: CDR1 KGHDR, CDR2 SFDVKD. CDR3 length: 13 amino acids. The germline V and J ends were trimmed by 7 bases and 0 bases, with 5 bases remaining between them. The CDR3 region has the DNA TGTGCCACCAGGACAGCGAACACCGGGGAGCTGTTTTTT. Translating gives CATRTANTGELFF.

The rearrangement uses TRBV2 and TRBJ1-2; D is possibly TRBD1 (5 bases). The CDR3 is made up of 11 amino acids. Trimming pared 10 bases from V and 8 bases from J, leaving 14 bases between. Germline V gives CDR1 SNHLY, CDR2 FYNNEI. CDR3 sequence: CATGGGRGYTF. CDR3 in DNA: TGTGCCACCGGGGGGGGACGCGGCTACACCTTC.

In this sample, this clonotype turned up a few times. V usage is TRBV20-1 and J usage is TRBJ1-2; D remains ambiguous. The CDR3 has 11 amino acids. The germline V and J ends were trimmed by 3 bases and 7 bases, with 9 bases remaining between them. The germline V gene has CDR1 DFQATT and CDR2 SNEGSKA (reference sequence). DNA for the CDR3: TGCAGTGCTAGGACCGGAGGTGGCTACACCTTC. This codes for CSARTGGGYTF.

The chain carries TRBV7-2 and TRBJ2-1; unclear D gene. The CDR3 covers 13 residues. The germline V gene has CDR1 SGHTA and CDR2 FQGNSA. The ends were cut back, 0 bases at V and 5 bases at J, with 5 bases in the middle. CDR3 loop: CASSLAMNNEQFF. In DNA form, the CDR3 reads TGTGCCAGCAGCTTAGCCATGAACAATGAGCAGTTCTTC.

The CDR3 region has the DNA TGTGCCAGCATACGAAGGGATACGCAGTATTTT. Its protein is CASIRRDTQYF. The V call is TRBV12-3 or TRBV12-4, the J call TRBJ2-3; D unclear. Trimming took off 7 bases at V and 6 bases at J, with 8 bases between the two ends. This CDR3 contains 11 residues.

The rearrangement joins TRBV29-1 to TRBJ2-1; 10 bases line up with TRBD2. CDR3 size: 14 residues. The junction had 9 bases not matched to a gene; V was cut back by 6 bases and J by 7 bases. Germline loops: CDR1 SQVTM, CDR2 ANQGSEA. Here the CDR3 reads CSVAGTSVGNEQFF. The CDR3 nucleotides are TGCAGCGTCGCCGGGACTAGCGTAGGGAATGAGCAGTTCTTC.

This clonotype was detected a few times. The chain joins TRBV12-3 or TRBV12-4 to TRBJ2-7; the match to TRBD2 covers 7 bases. Trimming at V came to 3 bases and at J to 6 bases, leaving 8 bases not matched to a gene. This CDR3 comprises 14 residues. The CDR3 loop is CASSFGTKAGEQYF. The CDR3, as DNA: TGTGCCAGCAGTTTTGGGACTAAAGCGGGCGAGCAGTACTTC.

V and J are TRBV30 and TRBJ2-3, with 10 bases identical to TRBD2. The CDR3 has 14 amino acids. V gave up 2 bases and J gave up 6 bases; unmatched junction bases: 5. From germline, CDR1 is GTSNPN and CDR2 SVGIG (reference sequence). CDR3 sequence: CAWSSGGARDTQYF. CDR3 bases: TGTGCCTGGAGTAGCGGGGGGGCGAGGGATACGCAGTATTTT.

Only a few counts were recorded for this clonotype. The CDR3 DNA follows: TGTGCCACCAGCAGAGATACAGCTTCAGATACGCAGTATTTT. It specifies CATSRDTASDTQYF. V gene TRBV15 combines with J gene TRBJ2-3; no definite D call. V dropped 0 bases and J dropped 4 bases, with 8 bases sitting between them. The CDR3 totals 14 residues. Germline V gives CDR1 LNHNV, CDR2 YYDKDF (reference sequence).

In its sample, this clonotype was seen a few times. This chain joins TRBV29-1 and TRBJ2-1, with TRBD2 matching 12 bases. Germline CDR1 reads SQVTM; CDR2 reads ANQGSEA. Unmatched junction bases numbered 9, after V lost 7 bases and J lost 8 bases. The CDR3 consists of 14 residues. The chain's CDR3 is CSESTSGGGDEQFF. The CDR3 bases are TGCAGCGAATCGACTAGCGGGGGCGGGGATGAGCAGTTCTTC.

This clonotype was detected a few times. This chain joins TRBV20-1 and TRBJ1-1, with D unresolved. V was pared by 2 bases and J by 1 base, with 5 bases between. Per the germline V gene, CDR1 is DFQATT and CDR2 is SNEGSKA (reference sequence). This CDR3 region has 12 residues. CDR3 sequence: CSARNPNTEAFF. The CDR3, as DNA: TGCAGTGCTAGAAATCCGAACACTGAAGCTTTCTTT.

V and J are TRBV6-2 or TRBV6-3 and TRBJ1-1; no reliable D call. The germline V gene encodes CDR1 MNHEY and CDR2 SVGEGT. The V gene lost 6 bases and the J gene lost 5 bases, with 13 bases spanning the gap. The CDR3 loop spans 13 amino acids. The CDR3 protein is CASSLGRKTEAFF. The DNA for the CDR3 is TGTGCCAGCAGCCTAGGGAGGAAAACTGAAGCTTTCTTT.

The chain employs TRBV30 and TRBJ1-2; D gene ambiguous. Looked up from germline, CDR1 is GTSNPN and CDR2 is SVGIG (reference sequence). Trimming took off 0 bases at V and 8 bases at J, with 13 bases between the two ends. The CDR3 length is 13 residues. CDR3 nucleotide sequence: TGTGCCTGGAGTGTACGCACCCCCGGGGGCTACACCTTC. Translating gives CAWSVRTPGGYTF. The variable domain in full, completed from reference TRBV30 and TRBJ1-2, reads SQTIHQWPATLVQPVGSPLSLECTVEGTSNPNLYWYRQAAGRGLQLLFYSVGIGQISSEVPQNLSASRPQDRQFILSSKKLLLSDSGFYLCAWSVRTPGGYTFGSGTRLTVV.

This clonotype appeared many times. This sequence joins TRBV12-3 or TRBV12-4 and TRBJ2-1, with unresolved D. The V end was cut by 0 bases, the J end by 6 bases, with 9 bases between. This CDR3 is built from 14 residues. This CDR3 reads CASSLATSGNEQFF. CDR3 coding DNA: TGTGCCAGCAGTTTAGCGACCTCAGGCAATGAGCAGTTCTTC.

This clonotype was seen at least ten times. The chain uses TRBV6-2 or TRBV6-3 and TRBJ2-1; TRBD2 aligns across 8 bases. Germline V gene data show CDR1 as MNHEY and CDR2 as SVGEGT. The CDR3 runs to 19 residues. The V gene end was trimmed by 0 bases and the J gene end by 0 bases; junction bases not matched to a gene: 10. CDR3: CASSYSISGDLSSYNEQFF. The DNA for the CDR3 is TGTGCCAGCAGTTACTCGATTAGCGGGGACTTAAGCTCCTACAATGAGCAGTTCTTC.